One sample yielded the 27 T cell receptor beta chains listed below, sequenced in a study of T cells in Graves' hyperthyroidism and ophthalmopathy. Amplification of TCR beta CDR3 regions was performed using RNA transcripts as template. TCR CDR3 regions were first amplified by RT-PCR with HTBI primers. TCRdb recomputed calls from the multiplex PCR reads with MiXCR, one row per CDR3 protein. The sample yields some 500,000 distinct CDR3 sequences, 14% seen once. The sequenced sample consisted of blood. The receptor set was obtained from a woman aged 18-29 years with Graves' hyperthyroidism.

V usage is TRBV19 and J usage is TRBJ2-3; 8 bases agree with TRBD2. The CDR3 has 18 residues. V shed 5 bases, J shed 0 bases, and the junction held 13 bases outside the gene matches. Germline V gene sequence: CDR1 LNHDA, CDR2 SQIVND (reference sequence). The CDR3 coding sequence is TGTGCCAGTAGTCTTGGACTAGCAGCTATTCCTAGCACAGATACGCAGTATTTT. Its translation is CASSLGLAAIPSTDTQYF.

This clonotype was counted at least ten times. The chain recombines TRBV12-3 or TRBV12-4 with TRBJ2-5; a weak D match, TRBD2 (5 bases). The CDR3 sequence is 13 residues long. Trimming cost V 10 bases and J 2 bases, with 14 bases left between them. The CDR3 region is CAIRRTGQETQYF. The DNA of the CDR3 is TGTGCCATCAGAAGGACGGGACAAGAGACCCAGTACTTC.

This clonotype came up a few times. This sequence may be a read error, since a much larger clone differs from it by one base. In this CDR3 the conserved last residue, phenylalanine or tryptophan, is missing, so a read error is likely. This chain links TRBV24-1 with TRBJ2-3; D remains unclear. Germline V gives CDR1 KGHDR, CDR2 SFDVKD. The CDR3 has 16 residues. The germline V and J ends were trimmed by 0 bases and 1 base, with 10 bases remaining between them. CDR3 amino acids: CATSDLDGRGTDTQYL. CDR3 bases: TGTGCCACCAGTGATTTGGACGGAAGGGGCACAGATACGCAGTATCTT.

This clonotype came up many times. The chain recombines TRBV3-1 with TRBJ2-1, with 8 bases identical to TRBD2. CDR1 is LGHDT and CDR2 is YNNKEL in the germline V gene (reference sequence). J was trimmed by 1 base and V by 1 base; bases with no gene match: 9. The CDR3 is 18 amino acids. CDR3 coding DNA: TGTGCCAGCAGCCAAGGAGTCTCTAGCGGGCCTTCCTACAATGAGCAGTTCTTC. Its protein product is CASSQGVSSGPSYNEQFF.

This clonotype was observed a few times. The chain links TRBV5-4 to TRBJ2-1; tentatively, D is TRBD1 (6 bases). Deletions cut 2 bases from V and 6 bases from J, with 9 bases between. CDR3 length: 13 residues. Germline V gene data show CDR1 as SGHNT and CDR2 as YYREEE (reference sequence). CDR3 nucleotide sequence: TGTGCCAGCAGCTTTACAGGGAGCAATGAGCAGTTCTTC. This translates into CASSFTGSNEQFF.

This clonotype occurred many times. The J gene is TRBJ2-1, the V gene TRBV12-3 or TRBV12-4, with D possibly matching TRBD2 (5 bases). The CDR3 is 16 residues long. V was shortened by 7 bases and J by 2 bases, with 18 bases between the two germline ends. CDR3 amino acids: CASTSPSGITYNEQFF. The CDR3 DNA reads TGTGCCAGCACCTCCCCGTCGGGGATCACCTACAATGAGCAGTTCTTC.

This clonotype has a handful of counts. The gene calls are TRBV3-1 and TRBJ2-1; the D is unclear. Germline values: CDR1 LGHDT, CDR2 YNNKEL (reference sequence). The CDR3 has 12 residues. The ends were cut back, 3 bases at V and 9 bases at J, with 9 bases in the middle. CDR3 protein: CASSQLWGEQFF. CDR3 sequence (DNA): TGTGCCAGCAGCCAGCTATGGGGTGAGCAGTTCTTC.

This clonotype came up many times. J is TRBJ2-5 and V is TRBV30; D not resolved. Germline CDR1 is GTSNPN and CDR2 is SVGIG (reference sequence). Trimming pared 3 bases from V and 6 bases from J, leaving 8 bases between. The CDR3 runs 11 residues. The CDR3 region has the DNA TGTGCCTGGAGGAGACAACAGACCCAGTACTTC. Its translation: CAWRRQQTQYF. Full variable domain (outside the CDR3, taken from reference TRBV30 and TRBJ2-5): SQTIHQWPATLVQPVGSPLSLECTVEGTSNPNLYWYRQAAGRGLQLLFYSVGIGQISSEVPQNLSASRPQDRQFILSSKKLLLSDSGFYLCAWRRQQTQYFGPGTRLLVL.

There are many counts of this clonotype. The V gene is TRBV24-1, the J gene TRBJ2-7, with D unclear. CDR1 is KGHDR, CDR2 SFDVKD, per germline. Trimming pared 8 bases from V and 1 base from J, leaving 17 bases between. This CDR3 is built from 15 residues. CDR3 coding DNA: TGTGCCACCACCCATCCCCGGGTAGTTTCCTACGAGCAGTACGTC. It specifies CATTHPRVVSYEQYV.

The chain carries TRBV25-1 and TRBJ2-4; 10 bases agree with TRBD2. V gave up 2 bases and J gave up 9 bases; unmatched junction bases: 4. CDR1 is MGHDK, CDR2 SYGVNS, per germline. CDR3 length: 14 residues. The CDR3 loop reads CASSEGTSASIQYF. The CDR3 DNA reads as TGTGCCAGCAGTGAAGGGACTAGCGCGAGCATTCAGTACTTC.

The V call is TRBV12-3 or TRBV12-4, the J call TRBJ1-3; no reliable D call. V lost 3 bases and J 0 bases, leaving 9 bases between the germline ends. The CDR3 consists of 15 residues. The DNA of the CDR3 is TGTGCCAGCAGTTTTGGTGGACCCTCTGGAAACACCATATATTTT. It is translated as CASSFGGPSGNTIYF.

This clonotype was seen only a few times. V and J are TRBV10-3 and TRBJ1-1; TRBD1 matches at 9 bases. V was pared by 4 bases and J by 4 bases, with 7 bases of the junction left unmatched. The CDR3 consists of 15 residues. The V gene's germline CDR1 is ENHRY and CDR2 SYGVKD. This CDR3 is CAISGSGQGSTEAFF. CDR3 coding DNA: TGTGCCATCAGTGGTTCTGGACAGGGGTCCACTGAAGCTTTCTTT.

This clonotype was seen repeatedly, ten times or more. This chain connects TRBV7-8 to TRBJ1-5, with D maybe TRBD1 (6 bases). This CDR3 has 16 amino acids. Per germline, CDR1 SGHVS and CDR2 FQNEAQ. Trimming took off 5 bases at V and 1 base at J, with 15 bases between the two ends. The CDR3 DNA is TGTGCCAGCAGCCCACTCAACAGGGAGAGCAATCAGCCCCAGCATTTT. It codes for CASSPLNRESNQPQHF.

This chain connects TRBV30 to TRBJ2-7, with 7 bases matching TRBD1. Germline V CDR1 and CDR2: GTSNPN, SVGIG (reference sequence). The junction had 5 bases not matched to a gene; V was cut back by 4 bases and J by 2 bases. The CDR3 covers 13 residues. The CDR3: CAWNSQGPYEQYF. CDR3 nucleotides: TGTGCCTGGAATTCACAGGGGCCCTACGAGCAGTACTTC.

This clonotype was recorded at least ten times. This rearrangement joins TRBV20-1 to TRBJ2-1; 11 positions match TRBD2. Germline V gene sequence: CDR1 DFQATT, CDR2 SNEGSKA (reference sequence). Trimming took 0 bases from V and 9 from J; bases not matched to a gene: 7. There are 15 residues in the CDR3. In DNA form, the CDR3 reads TGCAGTGCTAGAGATTTAACTAGCGGGAGTGGTGAGCAGTTCTTC. Its protein product is CSARDLTSGSGEQFF.

V is TRBV20-1 and J is TRBJ2-7; 9 nucleotides align to TRBD2. The V gene's germline CDR1 is DFQATT and CDR2 SNEGSKA (reference sequence). The CDR3 covers 15 residues. Trimming took 3 bases from V and 2 from J; bases not matched to a gene: 8. In DNA, the CDR3 is TGCAGTGCTAGGGGGGGGAGCGGGAGGACCTACGAGCAGTACTTC. This translates into CSARGGSGRTYEQYF.

J is TRBJ2-7 and V is TRBV11-3, with 7 positions matching TRBD2. The CDR3 contains 18 residues. Germline V gene data show CDR1 as SGHNT and CDR2 as YENEEA. Trimming cost V 1 base and J 4 bases; bases outside gene matches: 16. The CDR3 sequence is CASSLACGCGLGTYEQYF. The CDR3 DNA reads as TGTGCCAGCAGCTTAGCTTGCGGTTGCGGACTAGGTACGTACGAGCAGTACTTC.

This clonotype was recorded many times. The genes are TRBV24-1 and TRBJ1-5, with TRBD1 identical over 8 bases. The CDR3 length is 12 residues. Germline values: CDR1 KGHDR, CDR2 SFDVKD. The V and J ends lost 9 bases and 5 bases, in that order; junction bases with no gene match: 2. CDR3: CATGQGDQPQHF. The CDR3 DNA reads as TGTGCCACCGGACAGGGAGATCAGCCCCAGCATTTT.

There are many counts of this clonotype. The chain couples TRBV5-8 to TRBJ2-3; D not resolved. Between the trimmed V and J ends, which lost 4 bases and 6 bases, there was a span of 12 bases. In germline, CDR1 is SGHTS, CDR2 YDEGEE. CDR3 length: 13 residues. CDR3 sequence reads: CASSLRQSDTQYF. For the CDR3, the DNA is TGTGCCAGCAGCCTGAGGCAGTCCGATACGCAGTATTTT. Full variable domain (missing parts from reference TRBV5-8 and TRBJ2-3): EAGVTQSPTHLIKTRGQQATLRCSPISGHTSVYWYQQALGLGLQFLLWYDEGEERNRGNFPPRFSGRQFPNYSSELNVNALELEDSALYLCASSLRQSDTQYFGPGTRLTVL.

This clonotype was found many times. This rearrangement joins TRBV5-1 to TRBJ2-7, with 12 bases matching TRBD2. Trimming at V came to 1 base and at J to 0 bases, leaving 5 bases not matched to a gene. This CDR3 spans 17 amino acids. The germline gives CDR1 SGHRS, CDR2 YFSETQ. CDR3 bases: TGCGCCAGCAGCTTGTCCACTAGCGGGAGGAGCTCCTACGAGCAGTACTTC. It specifies CASSLSTSGRSSYEQYF.

The table lists this clonotype with many counts. CDR3 coding DNA: TGCAGTGCTAGAGGTAGCGGGACTTCCTACAATGAGCAGTTCTTC. This sequence encodes CSARGSGTSYNEQFF. V and J are TRBV20-1 and TRBJ2-1; 8 nucleotides align to TRBD2. CDR3 length equals 15 residues. Germline CDR1 reads DFQATT; CDR2 reads SNEGSKA (reference sequence). V lost 1 base, J lost 1 base, and 3 bases stayed unmatched.

This clonotype came up many times. V and J are TRBV5-1 and TRBJ2-3; 13 nucleotides agree with TRBD2. Germline assignment: CDR1 SGHRS and CDR2 YFSETQ. CDR3 length: 15 residues. V was pared by 0 bases and J by 8 bases, with 3 bases of the junction left unmatched. CDR3 sequence (DNA): TGCGCCAGCAGCTTGGGACTAGCGGGAGGTCGTACGCAGTATTTT. It translates to CASSLGLAGGRTQYF.

At least ten counts were recorded for this clonotype. V usage is TRBV7-9 and J usage is TRBJ2-7; D unclear. The ends were cut back, 1 base at V and 4 bases at J, with 2 bases in the middle. The CDR3 sequence is 11 residues long. Germline V gives CDR1 SEHNR, CDR2 FQNEAQ (reference sequence). The CDR3 sequence is CASSLEYEQYF. Written as DNA, the CDR3 is TGTGCCAGCAGCTTAGAGTACGAGCAGTACTTC.

The chain couples TRBV3-1 to TRBJ2-2, with TRBD2 as a possible D gene (5 bases). Germline V gives CDR1 LGHDT, CDR2 YNNKEL (reference sequence). V gave up 1 base and J gave up 1 base, with 13 bases separating them. The CDR3 spans 17 residues. The CDR3 sequence: CASSQGWSGGNTGELFF. CDR3 sequence (DNA): TGTGCCAGCAGCCAAGGTTGGAGCGGAGGGAACACCGGGGAGCTGTTTTTT. Together with reference TRBV3-1 and TRBJ2-2, the CDR3 gives the full variable domain: DTAVSQTPKYLVTQMGNDKSIKCEQNLGHDTMYWYKQDSKKFLKIMFSYNNKELIINETVPNRFSPKSPDKAHLNLHINSLELGDSAVYFCASSQGWSGGNTGELFFGEGSRLTVL.

This clonotype was found a few times. CDR3 amino acids: CSAPPVAQQFF. The CDR3 DNA reads as TGCAGTGCCCCCCCGGTAGCGCAGCAGTTCTTC. V and J are TRBV20-1 and TRBJ2-1; perhaps TRBD2 as D (5 bases). CDR1 and CDR2 from the germline V gene are DFQATT and SNEGSKA (reference sequence). This CDR3 is built from 11 residues. V lost 6 bases and J 11 bases, leaving 14 bases between the germline ends.

CDR3 in DNA: TGTGCCAGCAGGCCCCTAGCGATTTATACAGATACGCAGTATTTT. This encodes CASRPLAIYTDTQYF. V and J are TRBV6-2 or TRBV6-3 and TRBJ2-3, with a possible D match to TRBD2 (6 bases). Trimming took 6 bases from V and 3 from J, leaving 16 bases between them. Germline lookup yields CDR1 MNHEY and CDR2 SVGEGT. This CDR3 region has 15 residues.

In this sample, this clonotype turned up many times. The rearrangement uses TRBV12-3 or TRBV12-4 and TRBJ2-7; unclear D gene. V lost 3 bases to trimming and J lost 1 base, with 7 bases between them. The CDR3 has 13 residues. This CDR3 is CASSFTGSYEQYF. The DNA for the CDR3 is TGTGCCAGCAGTTTCACTGGATCCTACGAGCAGTACTTC.